Listed below are T cell receptor beta chains from one sample, sequenced in a study of identical twins. TCRdb ran MiXCR on the 5' RACE reads and lists one entry per CDR3 protein. The data hold roughly 700,000 distinct CDR3 sequences, with 8.5% to 9% observed a single time. The sample also formed part of further work on yellow fever vaccine responses in identical twins.

Sequenced material: PBMCs. The source of these receptors is a woman in her late teens or twenties in good health. Each CDR3 is given with its conserved first and last residue. A D gene is named only where the DNA matches it firmly. Expanded clones get a size class; other rows say once, few or many, or leave the size out.

V	size	J	D	DNA	CDR3
TRBV6-1	few	TRBJ2-1	-	TGTGCCAGCCGCGAAGGGCGAGGGCGGGAGCAGTTCTTC	CASREGRGREQFF
TRBV9	few	TRBJ2-3	TRBD2	TGTGCCAGCAGCGCGAATCCCGGGACTAGGGGTGATACGCAGTATTTT	CASSANPGTRGDTQYF
TRBV7-7	-	TRBJ2-5	TRBD2	TGTGCCACTAGCGGGGGGGCCCACGGGGAGACCCAGTACTTC	CATSGGAHGETQYF
TRBV3-1	-	TRBJ2-7	-	TGTGCCAGCAGCTACGCAGGGATTAAACCCTACGAGCAGTACTTC	CASSYAGIKPYEQYF
TRBV7-9	-	TRBJ2-7	TRBD1	TGTGCCAGCATCACGGACAGGGTGGGATCCTACGAGCAGTACTTC	CASITDRVGSYEQYF
TRBV3-1	many	TRBJ2-1	-	TGTGCCAGCAGCCCCCTGATGGGGGGATTGTCCAATGAGCAGTTCTTC	CASSPLMGGLSNEQFF
TRBV20-1	-	TRBJ1-1	-	TGCAGTGGGGTCGAGGGAGCGAACACTGAAGCTTTCTTT	CSGVEGANTEAFF
TRBV3-1	many	TRBJ2-3	-	TGTGCCAGCAGGGCCGGTTTCGAAGTGACAGATACGCAGTATTTT	CASRAGFEVTDTQYF
TRBV11-1	-	TRBJ2-7	-	TGTGCCAGCAGCGTCGGTGTGCTTAACTACGAGCAGTACTTC	CASSVGVLNYEQYF
TRBV3-1	-	TRBJ2-1	TRBD2	TGTGCCAGCAGCCTTCGGACTAGTAATGAGCAGTTCTTC	CASSLRTSNEQFF
TRBV6-2/TRBV6-3	few	TRBJ1-5	-	TGTGCCAGCAGACAGGGTTTGGGCAATGAGCCCCAGCATTTT	CASRQGLGNEPQHF
TRBV15	many	TRBJ2-2	TRBD1	TGTGCCACCAGAGGGACAGGGAACACCGGGGAGCTGTTTTTT	CATRGTGNTGELFF
TRBV7-2	few	TRBJ2-1	-	TGTGCCAGCAGCTTAAAGAGAGCTATCAATGAGCAGTTCTTC	CASSLKRAINEQFF
TRBV5-6	-	TRBJ2-3	TRBD1	TGTGCCAGCAGCTTGTCCGGACAGGGGAGGACAGATACGCAGTATTTT	CASSLSGQGRTDTQYF
TRBV5-1	few	TRBJ2-2	TRBD2	TGCGCCAGCAAGGCGGGAGAAGGGAAGAACACCGGGGAGCTGTTTTTT	CASKAGEGKNTGELFF
TRBV28	few	TRBJ2-3	-	TGTGCCAGCAGTCGCCCGGGACTCAAGAGCACAGATACGCAGTATTTT	CASSRPGLKSTDTQYF
TRBV15	many	TRBJ2-5	-	TGTGCCACCAGTATAGATGGTGAGACCCAGTACTTC	CATSIDGETQYF
TRBV30	-	TRBJ2-7	-	TGTGCCTGGAGTGACGGAGCCTACGAGCAGTACTTC	CAWSDGAYEQYF
TRBV6-2/TRBV6-3	-	TRBJ1-1	-	TGTGCCAGCAGTTCCGCGGTTTCGGGACTGAACACTGAAGCTTTCTTT	CASSSAVSGLNTEAFF
TRBV11-3	-	TRBJ2-1	-	TGTGCCAGCAGCCACGAGCTTGGGGGAATACGAGGGAATGAGCAGTTCTTC	CASSHELGGIRGNEQFF
TRBV25-1	few	TRBJ2-2	-	TGTGCCAGCAGTGAATTCCGGGCCGTCCAAGAGACCGGGGAGCTGTTTTTT	CASSEFRAVQETGELFF
TRBV7-9	few	TRBJ2-7	-	TGTGCCAGCAGTATTCCTGGGGCCACCTACGAGCAGTACTTC	CASSIPGATYEQYF
TRBV12-3/TRBV12-4	many	TRBJ1-5	TRBD1	TGTGCCAGCAGTTTATCCAGGGGGGATCAGCCCCAGCATTTT	CASSLSRGDQPQHF
TRBV7-2	few	TRBJ2-1	TRBD1	TGTGCCAGCAGCGCAGACGACAGGGGGTACAATGAGCAGTTCTTC	CASSADDRGYNEQFF
TRBV15	few	TRBJ2-7	-	TGTGCCACCAGCAGAGCACAGGTCCCTTCCTACGAGCAGTACTTC	CATSRAQVPSYEQYF
TRBV12-3/TRBV12-4	few	TRBJ2-1	TRBD1	TGTGCCAGCGGGGGACAGAACTACAATGAGCAGTTCTTC	CASGGQNYNEQFF
TRBV6-5	-	TRBJ2-2	-	TGTGCCAGCAGTTACGACCAGAACACCGGGGAGCTGTTTTTT	CASSYDQNTGELFF
TRBV12-3/TRBV12-4	-	TRBJ1-4	-	TGTGCCAGCAGTATGGACGGCTTAAATGAAAAACTGTTTTTT	CASSMDGLNEKLFF
TRBV7-2	-	TRBJ2-5	TRBD1	TGTGCCAGCAGCTTACAGGGGGCCGGTCAAGAGACCCAGTACTTC	CASSLQGAGQETQYF
TRBV7-7	few	TRBJ2-1	TRBD2	TGTGCTAGCAGCAGAGGACTAGCGGGCCCCTACAATGAGCAGTTCTTC	CASSRGLAGPYNEQFF
TRBV7-6	few	TRBJ2-7	-	TGTGCCAGCAGCTTATCGAACCCAGGGGCGCATAGCTCCTACGAGCAGTACTTC	CASSLSNPGAHSSYEQYF
TRBV19	-	TRBJ2-1	-	TGTGCCAGTAGTATCGGACCCCTCCTAAACAATGAGCAGTTCTTC	CASSIGPLLNNEQFF
TRBV12-3/TRBV12-4	-	TRBJ2-3	TRBD2	TGTGCCAGCAGCCGGCGGACTAGCGGGGGCACAGATACGCAGTATTTT	CASSRRTSGGTDTQYF
TRBV29-1	few	TRBJ1-2	-	TGCAGCGTCTCCGGACAGTTTTATGGCTACACCTTC	CSVSGQFYGYTF
TRBV7-2	many	TRBJ2-3	-	TGTGCCAGCAGCTCACAAACAGATACGCAGTATTTT	CASSSQTDTQYF
TRBV7-9	-	TRBJ2-7	-	TGTGCCAGCAGCAGAGGAGCTGTAGCATCGGGGGAGCAGTACTTC	CASSRGAVASGEQYF
TRBV10-3	few	TRBJ2-3	-	TGTGCCATGAAGGAAGCCCTCGGCACAGATACGCAGTATTTT	CAMKEALGTDTQYF
TRBV20-1	many	TRBJ2-1	-	TGCAGTGCTAGATGGGGCACGCTAGATTACAATGAGCAGTTCTTC	CSARWGTLDYNEQFF
TRBV4-2	few	TRBJ1-1	-	TGTGCCAGCAGCCAAGAAACGGCCGGCAGGGGCGCTTACACTGAAGCTTTCTTT	CASSQETAGRGAYTEAFF
TRBV7-9	many	TRBJ2-5	TRBD1	TGTGCCAGCAGCTGGACAGGGGGCGGAGAGACCCAGTACTTC	CASSWTGGGETQYF
TRBV6-1	many	TRBJ2-1	-	TGTGCCAGCAGTCTAAGAGCAGGGGGGAGTGAGCAGTTCTTC	CASSLRAGGSEQFF
TRBV5-1	-	TRBJ2-1	-	TGCGCCAGCAGCTCCTACACCTACAATGAGCAGTTCTTC	CASSSYTYNEQFF
TRBV29-1	-	TRBJ2-7	TRBD1	TGCAGCACCCGGGACAGGGGGCAAGACGAGCAGTACTTC	CSTRDRGQDEQYF
TRBV20-1	few	TRBJ2-3	TRBD2	TGCAGTGCCAGGAGGACTAGCGGGGGAGATACGCAGTATTTT	CSARRTSGGDTQYF
TRBV11-2	few	TRBJ2-5	TRBD2	TGTGCCAGCAGCCCGGGGACTAGCGGAGACCAAGAGACCCAGTACTTC	CASSPGTSGDQETQYF
TRBV20-1	few	TRBJ2-7	-	TGCAGTGCTAGAGCTTTTCCGGGGGCTTTCCCAGAGGTCCCCTACGAGCAGTACTTC	CSARAFPGAFPEVPYEQYF
TRBV12-3/TRBV12-4	-	TRBJ1-5	TRBD1	TGTGCCAGCAGTTTAGAAGTAGGGACAGCCAGAAATCAGCCCCAGCATTTT	CASSLEVGTARNQPQHF
TRBV3-1	few	TRBJ2-1	-	TGTGCCAGCAGCCAAGGATTCAGTAAGCAGTTCTTC	CASSQGFSKQFF
TRBV28	few	TRBJ2-3	-	TGTGCCAGTGGGGCCCGGGTCACAGATACGCAGTATTTT	CASGARVTDTQYF
TRBV2	-	TRBJ2-3	-	TGTGCCAGCAAAGATGGGTTGACAGATACGCAGTATTTT	CASKDGLTDTQYF
TRBV20-1	-	TRBJ2-1	TRBD2	TGCAGTGCTAGAGATCTCATGGGAGGGGCCGTAAGCAATGAGCAGTTCTTC	CSARDLMGGAVSNEQFF
TRBV5-1	few	TRBJ2-1	-	TGCGCCAGCAGCTTTGGAACTAGCCCCGTAGATGAGCAGTTCTTC	CASSFGTSPVDEQFF
TRBV24-1	few	TRBJ2-3	TRBD2	TGTGCCACCAGTGATCGAGGGACTAGCGGGATGACAGATACGCAGTATTTT	CATSDRGTSGMTDTQYF
TRBV11-2	few	TRBJ2-1	-	TGTGCCAGCGAGGTCGGGTGGAATGAGCAGTTCTTC	CASEVGWNEQFF
TRBV27	-	TRBJ1-6	-	TGTGCCAGCAGTTTCACCAGTTCACCCCTCCACTTT	CASSFTSSPLHF